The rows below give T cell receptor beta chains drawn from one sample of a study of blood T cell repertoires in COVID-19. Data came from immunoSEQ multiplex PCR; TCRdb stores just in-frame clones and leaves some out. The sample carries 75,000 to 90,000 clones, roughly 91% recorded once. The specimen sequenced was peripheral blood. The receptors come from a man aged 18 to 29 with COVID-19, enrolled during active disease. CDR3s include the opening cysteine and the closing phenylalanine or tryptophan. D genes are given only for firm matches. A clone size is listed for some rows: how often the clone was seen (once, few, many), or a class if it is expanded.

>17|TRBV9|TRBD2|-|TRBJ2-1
TGTGCCAGCAGCTCAAGTATAGCGGGGGGGACCTACAATGAGCAGTTCTTC
CASSSSIAGGTYNEQFF
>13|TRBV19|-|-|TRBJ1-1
TGTGCCAGTAGTATCTACAGGAACACTGAAGCTTTCTTT
CASSIYRNTEAFF
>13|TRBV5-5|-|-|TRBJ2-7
TGTGCCAGCAGCTTGGACTTACCCTACGAGCAGTACTTC
CASSLDLPYEQYF
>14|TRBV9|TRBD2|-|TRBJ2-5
TGTGCCAGCAGCCAGTCGGGGGGTCAAGAGACCCAGTACTTC
CASSQSGGQETQYF
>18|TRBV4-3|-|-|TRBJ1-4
TGCGCCAGCAGCCAAGATGTCCCGACTTCTGCAACTAATGAAAAACTGTTTTTT
CASSQDVPTSATNEKLFF
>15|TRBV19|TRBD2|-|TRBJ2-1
TGTGCCAGTAGTATGTCTGGACTAGCGGGAGATGAGCAGTTCTTC
CASSMSGLAGDEQFF
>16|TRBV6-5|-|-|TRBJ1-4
TGTGCCAGCAGCTACGGAAGGGAGTCAACTAATGAAAAACTGTTTTTT
CASSYGRESTNEKLFF
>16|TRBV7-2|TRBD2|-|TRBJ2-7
TGTGCCAGCAGCTTAGGAAGCGGGAGGGCCTTGAACGAGCAGTACTTC
CASSLGSGRALNEQYF
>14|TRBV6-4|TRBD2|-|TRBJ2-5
TGTGCCAGCACCCGAGCGGGAGGGTTGGAGACCCAGTACTTC
CASTRAGGLETQYF
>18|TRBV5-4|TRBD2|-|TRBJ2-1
TGTGCCAGCAGCTTGCCTGGGACTAGCGGGAGGTTCTACAATGAGCAGTTCTTC
CASSLPGTSGRFYNEQFF
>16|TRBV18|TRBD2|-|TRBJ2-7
TGTGCCAGCTCTACAGCAACTAGCGGGATAAGGTACGAGCAGTACTTC
CASSTATSGIRYEQYF
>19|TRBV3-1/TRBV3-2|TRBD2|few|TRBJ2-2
TGTGCCAGCAGCCAAGAAAGGGGACTAGCGGGAGGGCCCTTTGGGGAGCTGTTTTTT
CASSQERGLAGGPFGELFF
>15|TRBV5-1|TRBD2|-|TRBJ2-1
TGCGCCAGCAGCTTAGGCGGCGGGGGATACAATGAGCAGTTCTTC
CASSLGGGGYNEQFF
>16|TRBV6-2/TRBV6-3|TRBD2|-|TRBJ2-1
TGTGCCAGCAGTTCGCGGACTAGCGGGAGGCTCGATGAGCAGTTCTTC
CASSSRTSGRLDEQFF
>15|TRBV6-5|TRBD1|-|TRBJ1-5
TGTGCCAGCCGCCTGGGGACAGGGGATCGTCAGCCCCAGCATTTT
CASRLGTGDRQPQHF
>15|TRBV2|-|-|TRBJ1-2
TGTGCCAGCATCGTACAGGGTCCGATTAACTATGGCTACACCTTC
CASIVQGPINYGYTF
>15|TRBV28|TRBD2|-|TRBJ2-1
TGTGCCAGCAGTGCACTAGCGGGACTTGGGAATGAGCAGTTCTTC
CASSALAGLGNEQFF
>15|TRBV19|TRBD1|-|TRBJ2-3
TGTGCCAGTAGGGACAGGGGAGGGGGTACAGATACGCAGTATTTT
CASRDRGGGTDTQYF
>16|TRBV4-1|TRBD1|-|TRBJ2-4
TGCGCCAGCAGCCAACTACAGGGGATAGCCAAAAACATTCAGTACTTC
CASSQLQGIAKNIQYF
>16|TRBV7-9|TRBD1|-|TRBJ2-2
TGTGCCAGCAGCTTTTCCGGGACAGACTACACCGGGGAGCTGTTTTTT
CASSFSGTDYTGELFF
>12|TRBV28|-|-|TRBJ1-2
TGTGCCAGCAGTTTATCCGGCTATGGCTACACCTTC
CASSLSGYGYTF
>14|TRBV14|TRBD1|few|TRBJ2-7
TGTGCCAGCAGCCGGGGGACAGGACCCTACGAGCAGTACTTC
CASSRGTGPYEQYF
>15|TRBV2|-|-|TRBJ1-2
TGTGCCAGCAATCCCAAGGTGGCGACGGGGTATGGCTACACCTTC
CASNPKVATGYGYTF
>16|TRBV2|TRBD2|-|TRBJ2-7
TGTGCCAGCAGTGATAAGCGGACTAGCGGGAGTTACGAGCAGTACTTC
CASSDKRTSGSYEQYF
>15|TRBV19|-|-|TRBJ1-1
TGTGCCAGTAGCCCAGACCGGGTCTTGAACACTGAAGCTTTCTTT
CASSPDRVLNTEAFF
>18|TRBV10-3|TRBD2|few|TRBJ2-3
TGTGCCATCAGTGAGAGGTTAGCGGGCCGTTCAAGCACAGATACGCAGTATTTT
CAISERLAGRSSTDTQYF
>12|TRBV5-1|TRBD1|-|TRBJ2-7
TGCGCCAGCAGCTTGACAGGGGCCGAGCAGTACTTC
CASSLTGAEQYF
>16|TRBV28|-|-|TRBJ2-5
TGTGCCAGCAGTCCGCTGAGCGGCCTAGGGAGAGAGACCCAGTACTTC
CASSPLSGLGRETQYF